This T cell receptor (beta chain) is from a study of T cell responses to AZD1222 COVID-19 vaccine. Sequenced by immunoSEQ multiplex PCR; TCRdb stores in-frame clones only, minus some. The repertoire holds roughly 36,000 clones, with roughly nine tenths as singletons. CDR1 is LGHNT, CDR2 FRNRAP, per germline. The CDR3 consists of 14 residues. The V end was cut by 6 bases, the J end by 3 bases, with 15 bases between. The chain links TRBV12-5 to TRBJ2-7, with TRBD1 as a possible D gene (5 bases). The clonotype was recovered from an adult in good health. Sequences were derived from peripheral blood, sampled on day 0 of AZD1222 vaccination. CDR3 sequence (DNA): TGTGCTAGTGGATTTCCGGACATGAGCTACGAGCAGTACTTC. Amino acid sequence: CASGFPDMSYEQYF. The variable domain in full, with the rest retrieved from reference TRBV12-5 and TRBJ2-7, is DARVTQTPRHKVTEMGQEVTMRCQPILGHNTVFWYRQTMMQGLELLAYFRNRAPLDDSGMPKDRFSAEMPDATLATLKIQPSEPRDSAVYFCASGFPDMSYEQYFGPGTRLTVT.